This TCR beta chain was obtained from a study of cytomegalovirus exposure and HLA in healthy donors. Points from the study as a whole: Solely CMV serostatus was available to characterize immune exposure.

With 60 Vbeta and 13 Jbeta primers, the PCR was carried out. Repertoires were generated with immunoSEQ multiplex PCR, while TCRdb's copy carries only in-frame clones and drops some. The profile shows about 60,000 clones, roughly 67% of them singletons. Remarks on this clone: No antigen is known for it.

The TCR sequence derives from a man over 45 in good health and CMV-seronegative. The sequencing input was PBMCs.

Here the CDR3 reads CASSFRGEAFF. CDR3 coding DNA: TGTGCCAGCAGCTTCAGGGGTGAGGCTTTCTTT. The V gene is TRBV5-8, the J gene TRBJ1-1; tentative D call: TRBD1 (6 bases). CDR1 and CDR2 from the germline V gene are SGHTS and YDEGEE. V gave up 2 bases and J gave up 11 bases, with 10 bases separating them. The CDR3 has 11 residues.